A selection of T cell receptor beta chains follows, all from one sample in a study of vaccination and CD4 T cells after COVID-19. No antigen has been assigned to these receptors. One entry per CDR3 protein, called by TCRdb with MiXCR from the PCR reads. Of approximately 10,000 distinct CDR3 sequences in the sample, roughly three fifths were seen once. The sample was CD4+ T cells from blood, cultured in vitro. These receptors were collected from a human donor who had recovered from COVID-19. CDR3s include the opening cysteine and the closing phenylalanine or tryptophan. The order of the fields is V gene, J gene, clone size, CDR3 protein. A row's size may be missing; if present it is once, few, many or a size class.

>TRBV20-1|TRBJ1-2|few
CSATPGQGYGYTF
>TRBV23-1|TRBJ2-1|-
CASSHLPGQGTYNEQFF
>TRBV11-3|TRBJ2-5|large
CASGGDRRQETQYF
>TRBV7-8|TRBJ2-7|-
CASSKTTSVYEQYF
>TRBV25-1|TRBJ1-2|-
CASSDPGQGSYGYTF
>TRBV20-1|TRBJ2-7|-
CSAPGVGQGFYEQYF
>TRBV7-3|TRBJ1-1|-
CASSLRPQRTGWEMNTEAFF
>TRBV19|TRBJ2-3|few
CASSLGGGSTDTQYF
>TRBV2|TRBJ2-1|large
CASSEMGYNEQFF
>TRBV27|TRBJ1-2|-
CASALGGDYGYTF
>TRBV6-4|TRBJ2-3|-
CASSDSGTSGTDTQYF
>TRBV6-1|TRBJ2-1|-
CASSERTSGGATSNEQFF
>TRBV7-9|TRBJ2-2|-
CASSLWGRNTGELFF
>TRBV15|TRBJ1-1|-
CATSRARQNTEAFF
>TRBV7-9|TRBJ2-2|few
CASSAQGAIRTGELFF
>TRBV6-2/TRBV6-3|TRBJ1-5|few
CASSYSREGGQPQHF
>TRBV25-1|TRBJ2-2|-
CASSVTAANTGELFF